This is a list of T cell receptor beta chains from one sample in a study of T cell responses to AZD1222 COVID-19 vaccine. Method: immunoSEQ multiplex PCR; TCRdb's copy keeps in-frame clones and lacks some. The sample lists more than 110,000 clones, 85% to 95% seen once, with approximately 2.8% in the top ten. The sequencing here drew on peripheral blood, taken on day 0 of AZD1222 vaccination. Receptors originate from an adult in good health. Both conserved end residues are part of each CDR3. D genes are given only for firm matches. Rows give clone size only sometimes, using once, few, many, or a class for an expanded clone.

D,V,J,size,CDR3,DNA
TRBD1,TRBV12-3/TRBV12-4,TRBJ2-7,-,CASSWGQVYEQYF,TGTGCCAGCAGTTGGGGACAGGTCTACGAGCAGTACTTC
-,TRBV6-2/TRBV6-3,TRBJ1-2,-,CASSLPGRTNYGYTF,TGTGCCAGCAGCCTCCCGGGCAGGACTAACTATGGCTACACCTTC
-,TRBV28,TRBJ1-2,-,CASSAQALANYGYTF,TGTGCCAGCAGTGCACAGGCCTTAGCTAACTATGGCTACACCTTC
-,TRBV23-1,TRBJ1-3,few,CASSQSKDYDGNTIYF,TGCGCCAGCAGTCAATCGAAGGACTACGATGGAAACACCATATATTTT
-,TRBV21-1,TRBJ1-2,few,CASSIYRVSYTF,TGTGCCAGCAGCATTTACAGGGTAAGCTACACCTTC
TRBD2,TRBV5-4,TRBJ2-1,few,CASSLAGDNEQFF,TGTGCCAGCAGCTTAGCGGGGGACAATGAGCAGTTCTTC
-,TRBV21-1,TRBJ2-1,-,CASSKTQLTGNDSYNEQFF,TGTGCCAGCAGCAAAACCCAACTTACAGGTAATGACTCCTACAATGAGCAGTTCTTC
TRBD2,TRBV6-5,TRBJ2-1,-,CASSGGGHYNEQFF,TGTGCCAGCAGCGGGGGGGGACACTACAATGAGCAGTTCTTC
TRBD2,TRBV11-3,TRBJ2-5,-,CASSPSLAAETQYF,TGTGCCAGCAGCCCCTCACTAGCGGCAGAGACCCAGTACTTC
TRBD1,TRBV5-1,TRBJ1-3,-,CASSLGTGHGNTIYF,TGCGCCAGCAGCCTCGGGACAGGGCATGGAAACACCATATATTTT
-,TRBV7-3,TRBJ2-7,-,CASSYAGIFF,TGTGCCAGCAGCTACGCCGGGATTTTCTTC
-,TRBV7-9,TRBJ1-4,-,CASSPGVNKLFF,TGTGCCAGCAGCCCAGGGGTGAATAAACTGTTTTTT
TRBD1,TRBV4-3,TRBJ1-1,-,CASSLTGVGTEAFF,TGCGCCAGCAGCCTCACAGGGGTAGGAACTGAAGCTTTCTTT
-,TRBV7-3,TRBJ2-1,-,CASSLGALEDEQFF,TGTGCCAGCAGCCTGGGGGCCCTCGAGGATGAGCAGTTCTTC
-,TRBV7-9,TRBJ2-7,few,CASSPQGGEQYF,TGTGCCAGCAGCCCACAAGGGGGCGAGCAGTACTTC
TRBD2,TRBV29-1,TRBJ2-3,-,CSGVAGAGLGTDTQYF,TGCAGCGGGGTAGCGGGTGCGGGCCTGGGGACAGATACGCAGTATTTT